These 21 T cell receptor delta chains came from one sample sequenced in a study of γδ T cells in repeated Plasmodium falciparum infection. TCRdb reprocessed the multiplex PCR reads using CATT. The table has roughly 86,000 delta-chain clones, about 1.5% seen once. Flow sorting of PBMC yielded separate Vgamma9/Vdelta2+ and Vdelta2-negative gammadelta T cell populations for bulk repertoire analysis. Sequencing was performed on gamma-delta T cells from blood. The receptors shown here come from a pool of human donors (malaria-infected and uninfected, not separated).

The chain employs TRDV1 and TRDJ1; either TRDD2 or TRDD3 may fit D (6 bases each). The J gene was not available in TCRdb and was assigned here by matching the DNA to germline segments. Germline V gene lookup returns CDR1 TSWWSYY and CDR2 QGS. V was clipped by 2 bases and J by 2 bases, with 24 bases between them. The CDR3 is 19 residues long. The CDR3 coding sequence is TGTGCTCTTGGGGAATTAGTCCTACCCGTTGCGGGGGAAACCGATAAACTCATCTTT. It is translated as CALGELVLPVAGETDKLIF.

This clone appeared many times. V usage is TRDV1 and J usage is TRDJ1; 9 positions match TRDD3. Germline matching of the DNA provided the J gene here, since TCRdb leaves it blank. The germline CDR1 and CDR2 sequences are TSWWSYY and QGS. The CDR3 totals 16 residues. V was clipped by 2 bases and J by 7 bases; unmatched bases: 11. CDR3 DNA sequence: TGTGCTCTTGGGGAAATTCCCTTCTGGGGGATGAGTAAACTCATCTTT. Translation gives CALGEIPFWGMSKLIF.

Turning to this clone: The protein that TCRdb holds for this DNA derives from a much larger clone and differs from the translated DNA at residue 14, which likely indicates a read error; the protein shown here is translated from the DNA. In the same sample, other DNA sequences code for this CDR3. The V gene is TRDV1, the J gene TRDJ1; tentative D call: TRDD1 (6 bases). The germline V gene encodes CDR1 TSWWSYY and CDR2 QGS. This CDR3 has 16 residues. This CDR3 is CALGEEEISLTDKPIF. The CDR3 coding sequence is TGTGCTCTTGGGGAAGAAGAAATATCTCTCACCGATAAACCCATCTTT.

This clone was detected a few times. TCRdb records a much larger clone's protein for this DNA, with a difference at residue 7 that likely arises from a read error; the protein given is the translation of the DNA. The rearrangement uses TRDV2 and TRDJ1; D remains unclear. TCRdb offers no J gene call, so here the DNA was matched to germline to obtain one. Deletions cut 0 bases from V and 4 bases from J, with 8 bases between. The CDR3 totals 13 residues. Germline V CDR1 and CDR2: GEAIGNYY, EKD. CDR3 amino acids: CACDTGTGDKLIF. In nucleotides, the CDR3 is TGTGCCTGTGACACCGGGACAGGCGATAAACTCATCTTT.

Comment on this clone: TCRdb attributes to this sequence the protein of a much larger clone, which differs from the DNA translation at residue 4; a read error is likely, and the protein displayed is translated from the DNA. The chain is built from TRDV2 and TRDJ1; no definite D call. The J gene was not available in TCRdb and was assigned here by matching the DNA to germline segments. The CDR3 is 16 residues long. Per germline, CDR1 GEAIGNYY and CDR2 EKD. CDR3 in amino acids: CACGTGGSRYTDKLIF. DNA of the CDR3: TGTGCCTGTGGCACCGGAGGTTCCCGGTACACCGATAAACTCATCTTT.

This clone was detected many times. With only one base between it and a far larger clone, this is likely a read error. The same CDR3 can be traced to other DNA sequences in this sample. The V gene reported is TRDV2; the J gene is uncalled; no DNA check was done on the table's D call, TRDD3. CDR3 length: 21 amino acids. From germline, CDR1 is GEAIGNYY and CDR2 EKD. For the CDR3, the DNA is TGTGCCTGTGACGAGGTACTGGGGGATACGCCCCGTTCCTGGGACACCCGACAGATGTTCTTC. Translated, it gives CACDEVLGDTPRSWDTRQMFF.

Note on this clone: One base separates it from a far larger clone, so it is likely a read error. Other nucleotide sequences in the sample specify the same CDR3. The rearrangement links TRDV1 to TRDJ1, with TRDD3 matching over 10 bases. No J segment appears in TCRdb, so it was assigned here by matching the sequence to germline. This CDR3 region has 22 residues. Germline V CDR1 and CDR2: TSWWSYY, QGS. This CDR3 is CALGEPPLPTWGIWVDTDKLIF. The CDR3, as DNA: TGTGCCCTTGGGGAACCCCCTCTCCCAACCTGGGGGATATGGGTGGACACCGATAAACTCATCTTT.

Remarks on this clone: A far larger clone is one base from this, pointing to a likely read error. The sample contains more than one DNA sequence encoding this CDR3. This chain joins TRDV2 and TRDJ3; 7 nucleotides match TRDD3. TCRdb does not report a J gene; here it was assigned by matching the DNA to germline references. Germline V lookup: CDR1 GEAIGNYY, CDR2 EKD. V was clipped by 1 base and J by 0 bases; unmatched bases: 8. CDR3 length: 19 amino acids. DNA of the CDR3: TGTGCCTGTGACACAGTTCTGGGGGGACTCTCCTGGGACACCCGACAGATGTTTTTC. Residues: CACDTVLGGLSWDTRQMFF.

A word on this clone: This likely came from a read error, as a far larger clone is one base away. At the DNA level, this CDR3 is encoded by other sequences in the same sample as well. The chain carries TRDV1 and TRDJ1; TRDD3 agrees at 8 bases. TCRdb carries no J gene annotation; the J gene was assigned here by matching the DNA with germline. The CDR3 extends over 27 amino acids. The J segment lost 0 bases and the V segment lost 0 bases, leaving 36 bases of the junction unmatched. Germline CDR1 TSWWSYY, CDR2 QGS. DNA for the CDR3: TGTGCTCTTGGGGAACTGGTATTTTGTCTCCTAGGCCCCCCAACTGGGGGTCCTACTTTGTACACCGATAAACTCATCTTT. It is translated as CALGELVFCLLGPPTGGPTLYTDKLIF.

This clone was observed a few times. It differs at one base from a far larger clone, so likely a read error. Other DNA sequences in this specimen translate into the identical CDR3. The chain couples TRDV1 to TRDJ2, with a tentative D call TRDD3 (5 bases). Germline CDR1 TSWWSYY, CDR2 QGS. The CDR3 contains 18 residues. V was shortened by 0 bases and J by 0 bases, with 14 bases between the two germline ends. The CDR3 nucleotides are TGTGCTCTTGGGGAACTAGACCGGGGGCTATCTTTGACAGCACAACTCTTCTTT. Its protein is CALGELDRGLSLTAQLFF.

This clone was observed a few times. A single base is all that separates this from a far larger clone, so a read error is likely. Additional DNA sequences in this sample encode the identical CDR3. The chain has TRDV2 and TRDJ1, with a tentative D call TRDD3 (6 bases). Between the trimmed V and J ends, which lost 7 bases and 2 bases, there was a span of 28 bases. This CDR3 region has 18 residues. The germline V gene encodes CDR1 GEAIGNYY and CDR2 EKD. Here the CDR3 reads CACDSDRTNLLGTDKLIF. The CDR3 nucleotides read TGTGCCTGCGACTCCGACCGTACGAACCTACTGGGTACCGATAAACTCATCTTT.

This clone occurred many times. TCRdb pairs this DNA with a much larger clone's protein that differs at residue 14, likely a read error; the protein shown was translated from the DNA. V gene TRDV1 combines with J gene TRDJ1, with 9 bases fitting TRDD3. V was clipped by 3 bases and J by 0 bases; unmatched bases: 17. The CDR3 runs 20 residues. Germline values: CDR1 TSWWSYY, CDR2 QGS. Here the CDR3 reads CALGEARRLGDPWHTDKLIF. The CDR3, as DNA: TGTGCTCTTGGGGAGGCTAGGAGGCTGGGGGATCCTTGGCACACCGATAAACTCATCTTT.

The table lists this clone with a few counts. The protein recorded in TCRdb matches a much larger clone and deviates from this DNA's translation at residue 8, suggesting a read error; the protein here is obtained by translating the DNA. V and J are TRDV1 and TRDJ1; the D gene is possibly TRDD3 (6 bases). No J segment appears in TCRdb, so it was assigned here by matching the sequence to germline. V was cut by 0 bases and J by 0 bases, with 47 bases left in between. Germline loops: CDR1 TSWWSYY, CDR2 QGS. The CDR3 consists of 28 residues. CDR3 region: CALGELRRATLSYWENLQHRPDTDKLIF. The CDR3 DNA is TGTGCTCTTGGGGAACTCCGGCGGGCTACCCTGTCGTACTGGGAGAACCTTCAACACCGCCCAGACACCGATAAACTCATCTTT.

This clone was counted a few times. This likely traces to a read error, being one base from a far larger clone. In the same sample, other DNA sequences code for this CDR3. The chain links TRDV1 to TRDJ1; D gene unclear. No J gene was available from TCRdb, and it was assigned here by a germline match of the DNA. Germline-derived CDR1 and CDR2 are TSWWSYY and QGS. The ends were cut back, 2 bases at V and 6 bases at J, with 19 bases in the middle. This CDR3 spans 16 amino acids. CDR3: CALGEFAGLHKNKLIF. For the CDR3, the DNA is TGTGCTCTTGGGGAATTTGCAGGACTCCATAAGAATAAACTCATCTTT.

A note on this clone: This probably arose from a read error, given a far larger clone one base away. Other DNA sequences within the sample encode an identical CDR3. The rearrangement joins TRDV2 to TRDJ1; 12 bases fit TRDD3. The J gene comes from matching the DNA to germline here; TCRdb lacks it. Germline V lookup: CDR1 GEAIGNYY, CDR2 EKD. Losses at the gene ends were 3 bases for V and 0 bases for J; bases not matched to a gene: 19. The CDR3 is 21 residues long. The CDR3 DNA reads TGTGCCTGTGACCCTGTACTGGGGGATACACGCGTACAATCTTACACCGATAAACTCATCTTT. Encoded protein: CACDPVLGDTRVQSYTDKLIF.

With regard to this clone: Possible read error: a much larger clone is one base away. Other DNA sequences from this sample encode an identical CDR3 as well. The chain's CDR3 is CALGEMGGGSLHKLIF. The CDR3 DNA reads TGTGCTCTTGGGGAAATGGGTGGGGGATCTCTCCATAAACTCATCTTT. The rearrangement joins TRDV1 to TRDJ1; 8 bases agree with TRDD3. This CDR3 region has 16 residues. Trimming took 2 bases from V and 6 from J; bases not matched to a gene: 11. Germline assignment: CDR1 TSWWSYY and CDR2 QGS.

The chain joins TRDV1 to TRDJ1; either TRDD2 or TRDD3 may fit D (6 bases each). No J segment appears in TCRdb, so it was assigned here by matching the sequence to germline. The CDR3 has 20 amino acids. Germline loops: CDR1 TSWWSYY, CDR2 QGS. Deletions cut 0 bases from V and 0 bases from J, with 23 bases between. CDR3 sequence: CALGELGLPRFTGYTDKLIF. CDR3 in DNA: TGTGCTCTTGGGGAACTGGGCCTTCCCAGGTTTACTGGGTACACCGATAAACTCATCTTT.

The J gene went uncalled, whereas the V gene is TRDV1; whether TRDD3, the table's D call, matches the DNA was not checked. The length of the CDR3 is 22 residues. The V gene's germline CDR1 is TSWWSYY and CDR2 QGS. The CDR3 DNA is TGTGCTCTTGGGGAACTAGTGGACAGGGGGGACTGGGGACCCCCTGGGTCCGATAAACTCATTTTT. The encoded protein is CALGELVDRGDWGPPGSDKLIF.

The chain joins TRDV1 to TRDJ1, with 12 nucleotides matching TRDD3. The V and J ends lost 2 bases and 0 bases, in that order; junction bases with no gene match: 19. The CDR3 has 22 amino acids. The germline V gene has CDR1 TSWWSYY and CDR2 QGS. The CDR3 region has the DNA TGTGCTCTTGGGGAAGGCTTTTCCTCCTGGGGGATACGATCCGGTTACACCGATAAACTCATCTTT. It specifies CALGEGFSSWGIRSGYTDKLIF.

As to this clone: This DNA's translation differs at residue 3 from TCRdb's protein, which comes from a much larger clone; a read error is likely, and the protein shown is translated from the DNA. The chain combines TRDV2 with TRDJ1; TRDD3 agrees at 7 bases. The J gene, absent from TCRdb, was called here by matching the DNA to germline. Germline V gene sequence: CDR1 GEAIGNYY, CDR2 EKD. The CDR3 covers 14 residues. CDR3 nucleotide sequence: TGTGCCTTTGACACTTTGGTACTGGGGGATAAACTCATCTTT. It specifies CAFDTLVLGDKLIF.

As concerns this clone: TCRdb attributes to this sequence the protein of a much larger clone, which differs from the DNA translation at residue 7; a read error is likely, and the protein displayed is translated from the DNA. The chain carries TRDV2 and TRDJ3; 13 nucleotides agree with TRDD3. The CDR3 is 23 residues long. Per the germline V gene, CDR1 is GEAIGNYY and CDR2 is EKD. J was trimmed by 0 bases and V by 0 bases; bases with no gene match: 13. Here the CDR3 reads CACDTVAGLGDTRSSWDTRQMFF. Here the CDR3 DNA reads TGTGCCTGTGACACCGTTGCGGGACTGGGGGATACGCGGAGCTCCTGGGACACCCGACAGATGTTTTTC.